Each of the 25 T cell receptor beta chains below was sequenced from the same sample in a study of response to subunit inactivated influenza vaccine listed by TCRdb under 2018. Library preparation used RT-PCR. The sequencer was an Illumina HiSeq 2500. Using fastp at Q25 and MiXCR, TCRdb reprocessed the public reads and kept productive beta chains. Records with the same CDR3 protein are collapsed into one entry carrying the most frequent genes and DNA. Counted in this sample were 500,000 to 700,000 distinct CDR3 sequences; roughly 25% of them appeared once. The ten largest clones take up around 2.8% of the sample. These sequences were also reported in another study, on T cells expressing NK-cell markers. As that second paper reports: 5'RACE template switching, by which a universal primer site and unique molecular identifiers were added, was used to make TCR beta cDNA libraries.

Sequencing was performed on CD4+ T cells sorted from PBMCs, taken 12 days after vaccination. The receptor set was obtained from a man between 45 and 60 years old who received an inactivated influenza vaccine. Donor details come from another sample of the same person, matched by shared clones.

The chain combines TRBV5-1 with TRBJ2-2, with 7 bases identical to TRBD1. V lost 6 bases, J lost 6 bases, and 8 bases stayed unmatched. There are 14 residues in the CDR3. Per germline, CDR1 SGHRS and CDR2 YFSETQ. The CDR3 nucleotides are TGCGCCAGCAAATCCGGGACAGATTCCGGGGAGCTGTTTTTT. Protein product: CASKSGTDSGELFF.

V usage is TRBV5-4 and J usage is TRBJ2-3; TRBD2 matches at 12 bases. The germline V gene encodes CDR1 SGHNT and CDR2 YYREEE (reference sequence). The V gene end was trimmed by 3 bases and the J gene end by 6 bases; junction bases not matched to a gene: 5. This CDR3 has 15 amino acids. CDR3 amino acids: CASSSTSGSWDTQYF. The DNA for the CDR3 is TGTGCCAGCAGCTCGACTAGCGGGAGTTGGGATACGCAGTATTTT.

The chain uses TRBV12-3 or TRBV12-4 and TRBJ2-3, with D perhaps matching TRBD1 or TRBD2 (5 bases each). The length of the CDR3 is 14 residues. V lost 4 bases to trimming and J lost 1 base, with 9 bases between them. The CDR3 region is CASSYGARTDTQYF. As DNA, the CDR3 is TGTGCCAGCAGTTACGGGGCCCGCACAGATACGCAGTATTTT.

This clonotype was seen a handful of times. The CDR3: CASSLGQGFQDTQYF. The CDR3 nucleotides read TGCGCCAGCAGCTTGGGACAGGGATTTCAAGATACGCAGTATTTT. The rearrangement links TRBV5-1 to TRBJ2-3, with 7 nucleotides matching TRBD1. V was pared by 0 bases and J by 5 bases, with 6 bases of the junction left unmatched. In germline, CDR1 is SGHRS, CDR2 YFSETQ. The CDR3 covers 15 residues.

V is TRBV4-2 and J is TRBJ2-2; D may be TRBD1 (5 bases). V lost 3 bases and J lost 5, with 13 bases in between. The CDR3 is made up of 15 amino acids. CDR1 and CDR2 from the germline V gene are LGHNA and YNFKEQ. CDR3 bases: TGTGCCAGCAGCCAGGTTGACAGCTTTACCGGGGAGCTGTTTTTT. Translated: CASSQVDSFTGELFF.

The chain is built from TRBV7-2 and TRBJ2-3; D may be TRBD1 (6 bases). Germline V lookup: CDR1 SGHTA, CDR2 FQGNSA. V was shortened by 6 bases and J by 0 bases, with 13 bases between the two germline ends. This CDR3 has 15 amino acids. CDR3 coding DNA: TGTGCCAGCAGAAGACAGGTCCCTAGCACAGATACGCAGTATTTT. This gives the protein CASRRQVPSTDTQYF.

This clonotype was picked up a small number of times. The V and J genes are TRBV5-4 and TRBJ1-2, with D perhaps matching TRBD1 (5 bases). Between the trimmed V and J ends, which lost 4 bases and 1 base, there was a span of 11 bases. The CDR3 runs 14 residues. The germline gives CDR1 SGHNT, CDR2 YYREEE (reference sequence). The CDR3 loop is CASSGARGNYGYTF. Written as DNA, the CDR3 is TGTGCCAGCAGCGGGGCGAGAGGTAACTATGGCTACACCTTC.

V usage is TRBV7-9 and J usage is TRBJ1-1; 7 bases map to TRBD1. Germline CDR1 and CDR2: SEHNR and FQNEAQ (reference sequence). CDR3 size: 14 residues. J lost 8 bases, V lost 3 bases, and 9 bases had no gene match. The CDR3 DNA reads TGTGCCAGCAGCTTTTTCCCCTTGGACAGGGAAGCTTTCTTT. Its protein product is CASSFFPLDREAFF.

The V call is TRBV12-3 or TRBV12-4, the J call TRBJ2-7, with 8 bases fitting TRBD1. V shed 3 bases, J shed 5 bases, and the junction held 9 bases outside the gene matches. There are 15 residues in the CDR3. The DNA for the CDR3 is TGTGCCAGCAGTTTCGGGGTCCAGGGGGCCCACGAGCAGTACTTC. As protein: CASSFGVQGAHEQYF.

This clonotype was seen a few times. The gene calls are TRBV3-1 and TRBJ1-5, with 9 nucleotides matching TRBD1. The CDR3 spans 12 residues. Losses at the gene ends were 3 bases for V and 10 bases for J; bases not matched to a gene: 1. From germline, CDR1 is LGHDT and CDR2 YNNKEL (reference sequence). This CDR3 reads CASSQTGGPQHF. As DNA, the CDR3 is TGTGCCAGCAGCCAGACAGGGGGACCCCAGCATTTT.

The V and J genes are TRBV5-1 and TRBJ2-1; no clear D. This CDR3 has 15 residues. Germline CDR1 reads SGHRS; CDR2 reads YFSETQ. Trimming stripped 1 base from V and 3 bases from J, with 11 bases between. CDR3 DNA sequence: TGCGCCAGCAGCTTGAGTCCCCAAGACTACAATGAGCAGTTCTTC. It specifies CASSLSPQDYNEQFF.

This clonotype was seen a few times. The rearrangement joins TRBV6-1 to TRBJ2-3, with 8 positions matching TRBD1. The CDR3 consists of 15 residues. V shed 6 bases and J 1 base; nucleotides not matched to a gene: 6. From germline, CDR1 is MNHNS and CDR2 SASEGT. This CDR3 is CASRPDRARTDTQYF. The CDR3 DNA follows: TGTGCCAGCAGACCGGACAGGGCTCGCACAGATACGCAGTATTTT.

The CDR3 here is CSARGRNNVLTF. The CDR3 DNA follows: TGCAGTGCTAGAGGCAGAAACAACGTCCTGACTTTC. The chain recombines TRBV20-1 with TRBJ2-6; D call uncertain. Germline CDR1 is DFQATT and CDR2 is SNEGSKA (reference sequence). The CDR3 covers 12 residues. V was shortened by 1 base and J by 9 bases, with 7 bases between the two germline ends.

This clonotype has just a few counts. The chain combines TRBV12-3 or TRBV12-4 with TRBJ2-6; no definite D call. The ends were cut back, 4 bases at V and 0 bases at J, with 10 bases in the middle. The CDR3 has 16 amino acids. CDR3 protein: CASSSERYSGANVLTF. CDR3 bases: TGTGCCAGCAGTTCAGAACGATACTCTGGGGCCAACGTCCTGACTTTC.

This clonotype was counted a few times. This chain links TRBV25-1 with TRBJ2-1; TRBD1 matches 8 bases. Germline V gives CDR1 MGHDK, CDR2 SYGVNS. Germline trimming cut 6 bases from V and 0 bases from J; bases unmatched to any gene: 7. This CDR3 is built from 16 residues. The CDR3 reads CASRAGGFSSYNEQFF. CDR3 nucleotides: TGTGCCAGCAGGGCAGGGGGCTTTAGCTCCTACAATGAGCAGTTCTTC.

The chain joins TRBV28 to TRBJ2-1, with 8 positions matching TRBD2. Germline V gives CDR1 MDHEN, CDR2 SYDVKM. The CDR3 has 17 residues. The J segment lost 5 bases and the V segment lost 5 bases, leaving 14 bases of the junction unmatched. CDR3 amino acids: CASSVPPGLVVHNEQFF. The CDR3, as DNA: TGTGCCAGCAGTGTTCCCCCGGGACTAGTTGTGCACAATGAGCAGTTCTTC. The full variable domain, its missing parts supplied by reference TRBV28 and TRBJ2-1, is DVKVTQSSRYLVKRTGEKVFLECVQDMDHENMFWYRQDPGLGLRLIYFSYDVKMKEKGDIPEGYSVSREKKERFSLILESASTNQTSMYLCASSVPPGLVVHNEQFFGPGTRLTVL.

The V call is TRBV6-2 or TRBV6-3, the J call TRBJ2-4; tentatively, D is TRBD2 (5 bases). Germline CDR1 is MNHEY and CDR2 is SVGEGT. V gave up 4 bases and J gave up 0 bases, with 16 bases separating them. The CDR3 is 17 residues long. CDR3 in amino acids: CASSFITGNSAKNIQYF. In DNA, the CDR3 is TGTGCCAGCAGTTTTATTACCGGGAACTCAGCCAAAAACATTCAGTACTTC.

This clonotype was observed a handful of times. V usage is TRBV7-6 and J usage is TRBJ1-3; D is perhaps TRBD1 (6 bases). Germline V gives CDR1 SGHVS, CDR2 FNYEAQ. This CDR3 has 19 amino acids. V lost 1 base, J lost 0 bases, and 19 bases lay in between. CDR3 region: CASSLGSGGATVSGNTIYF. In nucleotides, the CDR3 is TGTGCCAGCAGCTTAGGTAGCGGGGGCGCGACGGTCTCTGGAAACACCATATATTTT.

The V gene is TRBV12-3 or TRBV12-4, the J gene TRBJ1-2, with D hard to call. The V end lost 5 bases, the J end lost 4 bases, and 11 bases lay between the germline ends. The CDR3 runs to 13 residues. This chain's CDR3 is CASSKDGPYGYTF. The CDR3 region has the DNA TGTGCCAGCAGTAAGGACGGCCCCTATGGCTACACCTTC.

This clonotype was seen a handful of times. CDR3 in DNA: TGCGCCAGCGGGAACAACCAAGAGACCCAGTACTTC. Residues: CASGNNQETQYF. V gene TRBV5-1 combines with J gene TRBJ2-5; no reliable D call. From germline, CDR1 is SGHRS and CDR2 YFSETQ. Trimming took off 7 bases at V and 0 bases at J, with 7 bases between the two ends. CDR3 length equals 12 residues.

This clonotype has a count of ten or more. This chain links TRBV11-2 with TRBJ1-1; tentatively, D is TRBD1 (5 bases). The CDR3 length is 14 residues. CDR1 is SGHAT and CDR2 is FQNNGV in the germline V gene. With 5 bases removed from V and 4 bases from J, the gap between germline ends came to 14 bases. The CDR3 region has the DNA TGTGCCAGCAGCCTCGTCCAGGGAGGCACTGAAGCTTTCTTT. Translating gives CASSLVQGGTEAFF. Full variable domain (outside the CDR3, taken from reference TRBV11-2 and TRBJ1-1): EAGVAQSPRYKIIEKRQSVAFWCNPISGHATLYWYQQILGQGPKLLIQFQNNGVVDDSQLPKDRFSAERLKGVDSTLKIQPAKLEDSAVYLCASSLVQGGTEAFFGQGTRLTVV.

The rearrangement links TRBV5-5 to TRBJ1-2, with D hard to call. Trimming removed 0 bases at V and 4 bases at J, with 7 bases between. The germline CDR1 and CDR2 sequences are SGHKS and YYEKEE (reference sequence). This CDR3 has 13 amino acids. The CDR3 DNA follows: TGTGCCAGCAGCTTGGCGGAGATCTATGGCTACACCTTC. Its translation is CASSLAEIYGYTF. Variable domain in full (rest from reference TRBV5-5 and TRBJ1-2): DAGVTQSPTHLIKTRGQQVTLRCSPISGHKSVSWYQQVLGQGPQFIFQYYEKEERGRGNFPDRFSARQFPNYSSELNVNALLLGDSALYLCASSLAEIYGYTFGSGTRLTVV.

This sequence joins TRBV4-3 and TRBJ1-1; 8 bases map to TRBD1. This CDR3 is built from 16 residues. Germline V lookup: CDR1 LGHNA, CDR2 YSLEER. The V and J ends lost 3 bases and 7 bases, in that order; junction bases with no gene match: 13. The chain's CDR3 is CASSQRGAGTGDEAFF. The CDR3, as DNA: TGCGCCAGCAGCCAGAGGGGAGCCGGGACAGGAGATGAAGCTTTCTTT.

The table lists this clonotype with many counts. The chain carries TRBV5-1 and TRBJ2-3; TRBD1 aligns across 8 bases. The V and J ends lost 5 bases and 3 bases, in that order; junction bases with no gene match: 8. Germline CDR1 reads SGHRS; CDR2 reads YFSETQ. The CDR3 extends over 15 amino acids. This CDR3 is CASRPQGVGTDTQYF. The CDR3 bases are TGCGCCAGCAGACCACAGGGGGTCGGAACAGATACGCAGTATTTT.

This clonotype was found many times. The V gene is TRBV6-1, the J gene TRBJ1-2; 10 bases align to TRBD1. This CDR3 is built from 16 residues. Per germline, CDR1 MNHNS and CDR2 SASEGT. J gave up 3 bases and V 6 bases, and 10 bases lay outside the gene matches. The CDR3 protein is CASSSLSGQGDYGYTF. DNA of the CDR3: TGTGCCAGCAGCTCCTTATCAGGACAGGGGGACTATGGCTACACCTTC.